The TCR beta chain under discussion was sequenced for a study of blood T cells in healthy people across ages. Overall study: Capture via template switching afforded approximately one barcoded beta molecule per two T cells.

Samples each yielded at least 5 micrograms of total RNA. Then a second PCR, running roughly 7 to 11 cycles, was carried out with a sample-barcoded 5' primer and a J-beta primer mix. TCRdb reprocessed the 5' RACE reads via MiXCR and lists one record per CDR3 protein. The table has about 830,000 distinct CDR3 sequences, 62% seen once; the top ten hold 25% to 30%. The germline CDR1 and CDR2 sequences are LGHNA and YNFKEQ. The CDR3 extends over 20 amino acids. The V and J ends lost 0 bases and 6 bases, in that order; junction bases with no gene match: 11. The J gene is TRBJ2-2, the V gene TRBV4-2, with 15 nucleotides matching TRBD2. The TCR originated in a man under 40 in good health. Sequencing was carried out using blood. The CDR3 here is CASSQEGGLAGGPSSGELFF. Written as DNA, the CDR3 is TGTGCCAGCAGCCAAGAGGGAGGACTAGCGGGGGGGCCCTCCTCCGGGGAGCTGTTTTTT.